This T cell receptor (beta chain) was retrieved from a study of shared clonotypes between healthy human individuals. Study outcomes and limitations: All-four-donor shared clonotypes had higher generation probabilities than non-shared clonotypes did.

CD45RO negativity and positive selection for CCR7 defined naive CD8 cells, a population that excluded terminally differentiated effector memory CD45RA+ cells. Comment on this clone: Antigen unknown. Additional DNA sequences in this sample encode the identical CDR3.

CDR1 and CDR2 from the germline V gene are MNHEY and SMNVEV (reference sequence). This CDR3 region has 12 residues. V was trimmed by 6 bases and J by 0 bases, leaving 6 bases between them. TCRdb keeps only in-frame clones here, not all; method: immunoSEQ multiplex PCR. The table has 2 million or so clones, less than 95% seen once; the top ten hold 1.1%. The chain uses TRBV27 and TRBJ2-7; no clear D gene. The clonotype originates from a man aged 18-30 years in good health. Sample: naive CD8+ T cells sorted from blood. CDR3 protein: CASRGISYEQYF. In nucleotides, the CDR3 is TGTGCCAGCAGAGGCATCTCCTACGAGCAGTACTTC.